Below are 28 T cell receptor beta chains sequenced from a single sample in a study of T cell responses to AZD1222 COVID-19 vaccine. TCRdb keeps only in-frame clones here, not all; method: immunoSEQ multiplex PCR. The sample lists approximately 100,000 clones, around 94% occurring once. This specimen was peripheral blood, taken on day 0 of AZD1222 vaccination. These receptors were taken from an adult in good health.

The V call is TRBV6-5, the J call TRBJ1-5, with D unclear. Trimming cost V 10 bases and J 4 bases, with 14 bases left between them. Germline CDR1 MNHEY, CDR2 SVGAGI. The CDR3 runs 13 residues. CDR3 sequence reads: CATLAWGNQPQHF. DNA for the CDR3: TGTGCCACCCTAGCCTGGGGAAATCAGCCCCAGCATTTT.

CDR3 sequence: CASSSQGQDPGELFF. The CDR3 DNA reads TGCGCCAGCAGCTCCCAGGGACAGGATCCCGGGGAGCTGTTTTTT. The chain combines TRBV5-1 with TRBJ2-2; 8 bases align to TRBD1. The CDR3 contains 15 residues. Germline CDR1 reads SGHRS; CDR2 reads YFSETQ. V dropped 3 bases and J dropped 6; count of bases not matched to a gene: 7. Looking up the rest from reference TRBV5-1 and TRBJ2-2 gives the full variable domain: KAGVTQTPRYLIKTRGQQVTLSCSPISGHRSVSWYQQTPGQGLQFLFEYFSETQRNKGNFPGRFSGRQFSNSRSEMNVSTLELGDSALYLCASSSQGQDPGELFFGEGSRLTVL.

The chain carries TRBV9 and TRBJ2-7; 7 nucleotides align to TRBD2. The CDR3 loop spans 14 amino acids. The V gene's germline CDR1 is SGDLS and CDR2 YYNGEE. Germline trimming cut 0 bases from V and 4 bases from J; bases unmatched to any gene: 4. Written as DNA, the CDR3 is TGTGCCAGCAGCGTAGGACTAGCCTCTTACGAGCAGTACTTC. Residues: CASSVGLASYEQYF.

The rearrangement uses TRBV6-5 and TRBJ1-4; unclear D gene. Germline CDR1 and CDR2: MNHEY and SVGAGI. This CDR3 region has 15 residues. The V and J ends lost 5 bases and 1 base respectively, with 11 bases between them. CDR3 sequence: CASSPRLGTNEKLFF. CDR3 nucleotides: TGTGCCAGCAGTCCAAGGCTGGGAACTAATGAAAAACTGTTTTTT.

This clone was seen only once. The genes are TRBV29-1 and TRBJ2-1; D is unclear. V lost 4 bases and J lost 8, with 9 bases in between. Germline V lookup: CDR1 SQVTM, CDR2 ANQGSEA. The CDR3 contains 11 residues. The CDR3: CSVASGDEQFF. The DNA of the CDR3 is TGCAGCGTTGCTTCTGGGGATGAGCAGTTCTTC.

The CDR3 here is CASSRLGQTGGSPLHF. The CDR3 DNA is TGTGCCAGCAGTCGCCTGGGACAGACCGGGGGTTCACCCCTCCACTTT. The chain links TRBV6-2 or TRBV6-3 to TRBJ1-6; 7 bases match TRBD1. The CDR3 has 16 residues. The germline gives CDR1 MNHEY, CDR2 SVGEGT. J gave up 9 bases and V 5 bases, and 13 bases lay outside the gene matches.

This sequence joins TRBV10-3 and TRBJ1-4; TRBD1 is a possible D gene (5 bases). The CDR3 consists of 15 residues. Trimming removed 4 bases at V and 6 bases at J, with 15 bases between. Germline values: CDR1 ENHRY, CDR2 SYGVKD. The CDR3 region has the DNA TGTGCCATCAGTGGGGGCTGGACAATGGATGAAAAACTGTTTTTT. Its protein is CAISGGWTMDEKLFF.

This clone appeared a single time. This sequence joins TRBV2 and TRBJ1-4; D call uncertain. Germline-derived CDR1 and CDR2 are SNHLY and FYNNEI. V gave up 5 bases and J gave up 4 bases, with 17 bases separating them. CDR3 size: 16 residues. The CDR3, as DNA: TGTGCCAGCAGTACCAATCGACCCGATAATAATGAAAAACTGTTTTTT. Translation gives CASSTNRPDNNEKLFF. Complete variable domain (other parts from reference TRBV2 and TRBJ1-4): EPEVTQTPSHQVTQMGQEVILRCVPISNHLYFYWYRQILGQKVEFLVSFYNNEISEKSEIFDDQFSVERPDGSNFTLKIRSTKLEDSAMYFCASSTNRPDNNEKLFFGSGTQLSVL.

This clone was counted a single time. The chain links TRBV14 to TRBJ1-3, with a tentative D call TRBD1 (6 bases). V shed 1 base and J shed 0 bases, with 16 bases lying between them. This CDR3 contains 18 residues. CDR1 and CDR2 (germline): SGHDN, FVKESK. This CDR3 reads CASSQARGLIYSGNTIYF. The CDR3 coding sequence is TGTGCCAGCAGCCAAGCCAGGGGACTCATTTACTCTGGAAACACCATATATTTT. Complete variable domain (other parts from reference TRBV14 and TRBJ1-3): EAGVTQFPSHSVIEKGQTVTLRCDPISGHDNLYWYRRVMGKEIKFLLHFVKESKQDESGMPNNRFLAERTGGTYSTLKVQPAELEDSGVYFCASSQARGLIYSGNTIYFGEGSWLTVV.

The rearrangement uses TRBV11-3 and TRBJ2-7; TRBD1 matches at 10 bases. Trimming removed 2 bases from V and 6 bases from J; junction bases left unmatched: 7. The CDR3 is 15 residues long. In germline, CDR1 is SGHNT, CDR2 YENEEA. The CDR3 nucleotides read TGTGCCAGCAGCTTAAGGAACAGGGACAGGGGCGAGCAGTACTTC. Protein sequence: CASSLRNRDRGEQYF.

This sequence joins TRBV21-1 and TRBJ1-1. TRBV21-1 is tagged as a pseudogene. The CDR3 has 15 residues. The CDR3 DNA reads TGTGCCAGCAGCCCCAAGGGGGGCCCGAACACTGAAGCTTTCTTT. Its translation is CASSPKGGPNTEAFF.

The chain is built from TRBV4-3 and TRBJ2-3; D unclear. V lost 0 bases to trimming and J lost 2 bases, with 18 bases between them. CDR1 LGHNA and CDR2 YSLEER come from the germline V gene. CDR3 size: 18 residues. The CDR3: CASSQDRVQQTPTDTQYF. The CDR3 DNA reads as TGCGCCAGCAGCCAAGATAGGGTTCAACAAACTCCCACAGATACGCAGTATTTT.

CDR3 DNA: TGTGCCAGTAGTATTAGCGGGAACTACAATGAGCAGTTCTTC. As protein: CASSISGNYNEQFF. This rearrangement joins TRBV19 to TRBJ2-1, with 8 bases matching TRBD2. The CDR3 is 14 residues long. Losses at the gene ends were 3 bases for V and 3 bases for J; bases not matched to a gene: 1. Germline-derived CDR1 and CDR2 are LNHDA and SQIVND (reference sequence).

This sequence joins TRBV7-9 and TRBJ1-2; D uncertain. The CDR3 is made up of 13 amino acids. Looked up from germline, CDR1 is SEHNR and CDR2 is FQNEAQ (reference sequence). Trimming pared 2 bases from V and 0 bases from J, leaving 4 bases between. CDR3 in amino acids: CASSLTANYGYTF. Here the CDR3 DNA reads TGTGCCAGCAGCTTAACCGCTAACTATGGCTACACCTTC. The variable domain in full, with the rest retrieved from reference TRBV7-9 and TRBJ1-2, is DTGVSQNPRHKITKRGQNVTFRCDPISEHNRLYWYRQTLGQGPEFLTYFQNEAQLEKSRLLSDRFSAERPKGSFSTLEIQRTEQGDSAMYLCASSLTANYGYTFGSGTRLTVV.

The V gene is TRBV19, the J gene TRBJ1-4; D unclear. The CDR3 sequence is 15 residues long. Germline V gene data show CDR1 as LNHDA and CDR2 as SQIVND (reference sequence). V lost 3 bases, J lost 2 bases, and 10 bases lay in between. CDR3 DNA: TGTGCCAGTAGTATTCTAGGGCCGACTAATGAAAAACTGTTTTTT. Translation gives CASSILGPTNEKLFF.

The rearrangement links TRBV7-9 to TRBJ1-2; no reliable D call. Germline V lookup: CDR1 SEHNR, CDR2 FQNEAQ (reference sequence). This CDR3 region has 17 residues. V was shortened by 10 bases and J by 0 bases, with 24 bases between the two germline ends. CDR3 DNA sequence: TGTGCCACAGCTGTGGAGGGAGGCTTCGTAGCTAACTATGGCTACACCTTC. Its translation is CATAVEGGFVANYGYTF.

J is TRBJ1-6 and V is TRBV27; D not resolved. Germline CDR1 and CDR2: MNHEY and SMNVEV (reference sequence). Trimming took 9 bases from V and 7 from J, leaving 13 bases between them. There are 13 residues in the CDR3. The CDR3: CARPLVFNSPLHF. CDR3 DNA: TGTGCCAGACCCTTAGTTTTCAATTCACCCCTCCACTTT.

The CDR3 DNA reads as TGTGCCAGCAGTTTACCGGCAGGGGGAGGGTACGAGCAGTACTTC. Translation: CASSLPAGGGYEQYF. This chain connects TRBV28 to TRBJ2-7; D tentatively reads TRBD1 or TRBD2 (7 bases each). The germline V and J ends were trimmed by 2 bases and 4 bases, with 15 bases remaining between them. CDR3 length: 15 residues. Germline V CDR1 and CDR2: MDHEN, SYDVKM.

The chain couples TRBV6-1 to TRBJ1-2; a possible D gene is TRBD1 (6 bases). V lost 2 bases, J lost 7 bases, and 14 bases lay in between. The CDR3 sequence is 14 residues long. CDR1 is MNHNS, CDR2 SASEGT, per germline. CDR3 DNA sequence: TGTGCCAGCAGTGAAAGGATGGCAGGGGCTGGCTACACCTTC. Translation: CASSERMAGAGYTF.

The chain links TRBV2 to TRBJ1-2; D may be TRBD1 (6 bases). Trimming removed 5 bases from V and 5 bases from J, with 15 bases in between. This CDR3 contains 14 residues. CDR1 and CDR2 from the germline V gene are SNHLY and FYNNEI. In nucleotides, the CDR3 is TGTGCCAGCAGTTTTCAGGGGTTTCGGTATGGCTACACCTTC. Its translation: CASSFQGFRYGYTF.

The chain has TRBV13 and TRBJ1-6; TRBD1 aligns across 10 bases. CDR1 is PRHDT, CDR2 FYEKMQ, per germline (reference sequence). J lost 3 bases, V lost 5 bases, and 7 bases had no gene match. The CDR3 runs 17 residues. The CDR3 is CASSPGTGVFYNSPLHF. CDR3 nucleotides: TGTGCCAGCAGCCCAGGGACAGGGGTATTCTATAATTCACCCCTCCACTTT.

V gene TRBV7-9 combines with J gene TRBJ1-1; a weak D match, TRBD1 (5 bases). Germline V lookup: CDR1 SEHNR, CDR2 FQNEAQ (reference sequence). V lost 4 bases and J lost 0, with 12 bases in between. The CDR3 is made up of 15 amino acids. Here the CDR3 reads CASSSGAKMNTEAFF. As DNA, the CDR3 is TGTGCCAGCAGCTCCGGGGCAAAGATGAACACTGAAGCTTTCTTT.

Written as DNA, the CDR3 is TGTGCCAGCGTTCCGCTAACTTGGGGGCCCCCCTACAATGAGCAGTTCTTC. Its protein product is CASVPLTWGPPYNEQFF. V usage is TRBV7-8 and J usage is TRBJ2-1; TRBD1 is a possible D gene (6 bases). The CDR3 runs 17 residues. The germline V gene encodes CDR1 SGHVS and CDR2 FQNEAQ. Trimming took off 8 bases at V and 2 bases at J, with 22 bases between the two ends.

On this clone: Additional DNA sequences in this sample encode the identical CDR3. V usage is TRBV27 and J usage is TRBJ1-1; D gene uncertain. This CDR3 is 13 amino acids long. Trimming cost V 0 bases and J 5 bases, with 7 bases left between them. CDR1 and CDR2 (germline): MNHEY, SMNVEV (reference sequence). Here the CDR3 DNA reads TGTGCCAGCAGTTTATCGGGCATAACTGAAGCTTTCTTT. Protein product: CASSLSGITEAFF.

This chain connects TRBV15 to TRBJ2-7; D gene uncertain. V gave up 0 bases and J gave up 3 bases, with 6 bases separating them. The CDR3 has 13 amino acids. Germline V gene lookup returns CDR1 LNHNV and CDR2 YYDKDF (reference sequence). The CDR3: CATSRDPVYEQYF. CDR3 coding DNA: TGTGCCACCAGCAGAGATCCGGTCTACGAGCAGTACTTC.

The chain joins TRBV27 to TRBJ1-1; D may be TRBD1 (5 bases). Trimming cost V 3 bases and J 0 bases, with 8 bases left between them. There are 14 residues in the CDR3. CDR1 MNHEY and CDR2 SMNVEV come from the germline V gene (reference sequence). This chain's CDR3 is CASSFEGMNTEAFF. The DNA for the CDR3 is TGTGCCAGCAGTTTTGAGGGGATGAACACTGAAGCTTTCTTT.

The chain is built from TRBV19 and TRBJ2-1; weak D call: TRBD2 (6 bases). V lost 8 bases and J 1 base, leaving 15 bases between the germline ends. Germline CDR1 reads LNHDA; CDR2 reads SQIVND (reference sequence). This CDR3 is 15 amino acids long. Written as DNA, the CDR3 is TGTGCCAGTTCTCGCGGGGCCGGTTCCTACAATGAGCAGTTCTTC. Translated, it gives CASSRGAGSYNEQFF.

The chain combines TRBV19 with TRBJ1-5, with no clear D. CDR3 size: 15 residues. Germline V CDR1 and CDR2: LNHDA, SQIVND (reference sequence). Trimming removed 10 bases at V and 5 bases at J, with 21 bases between. The CDR3 nucleotides are TGTGCCACCCAAATGGCGGGCCGTTCTTATCAGCCCCAGCATTTT. It codes for CATQMAGRSYQPQHF.